This T cell receptor beta chain derives from a study of CD8+ T cells in alopecia areata (dated 2018 in TCRdb). Broadly, across the study: The treated patients took part in an open-label pilot trial in which moderate-to-severe alopecia areata was treated with oral tofacitinib at 5 to 10 mg twice daily. Tofacitinib was administered for 6 to 18 months, and 6 months of follow-up off drug were then conducted to assess delayed response and recurrence. For the treated patients, the SALT score, which quantifies what percentage of scalp surface area is affected, served as the measure of disease severity. In both human patients and the C3H/HeJ mouse model, the study applied high-throughput TCRbeta sequencing to look at T cell clonal expansion in alopecia areata. On the human side, TCRbeta sequencing was run on scalp tissue and on sorted CD4+ and CD8+ peripheral blood T cells from healthy controls and from alopecia areata patients with either patchy or totalis/universalis disease. Biopsies were taken from tofacitinib-treated patients at baseline and again at 4 and 24 weeks into treatment, and several of those patients also had a later scalp biopsy. Clonality in the scalp was compared among normal scalp (n=4), patchy alopecia areata scalp (n=8), and alopecia totalis/universalis scalp (n=8). RNA was obtained with the PAXgene miRNA kit for fixed scalp, the miRNeasy kit for PBMCs, and the RNeasy kit for mouse skin. TCRbeta CDR3 regions were amplified by immunoSEQ multiplex PCR with 35 Vbeta forward and 13 Jbeta reverse primers.

Turning to this clone: No cognate antigen has been identified for it. The record has no base qualities; no much larger clone is one base away.

Library preparation was by the immunoSEQ multiplex PCR assay. RNA was extracted from all samples and reverse transcribed into cDNA, which served as template for TCR sequencing. First-strand cDNA was synthesized using SuperScript III with a 2:1 mix of oligo-dT and random hexamers. A synthetic immune receptor repertoire was used to measure amplification bias, and any remaining bias was corrected computationally. The study's processing was this. After raw reads were preprocessed to remove errors, the CDR3 was defined following IMGT conventions as running from the conserved cysteine to phenylalanine. To get clonality, Shannon entropy was normalized by log2 of the number of productive unique TCRs and the result was subtracted from 1. Whether each scalp clone was CD4 or CD8 was inferred by checking scalp TCRbeta sequences against the CD4 and CD8 repertoires from sorted blood. TCRdb stores this immuneACCESS table with in-frame sequences only. Part of the clones is absent; in the studies checked, under half of the shortfall reflects unresolved V genes, and no reason is known for the rest. V and J calls and clone size are copied from that table; D and trimming were computed from the DNA. The sample profile shows about 270,000 clones; 60% of them were found once. The ten largest clones add up to 0.75% to 0.95% of the sample.

Beyond this particular receptor, the publication reports: Lesional scalp, especially in alopecia totalis/universalis, showed higher clonality and more expanded CD8+ clones than normal scalp, suggesting antigenic drive. During tofacitinib treatment, many expanded lesional clones remained in scalp and blood, and this persistence may partly explain relapse after treatment is stopped. Resident alphabeta T cells in normal human skin are also sequenced, complicating scalp TCR repertoire analysis, unlike mouse skin dominated by gammadelta T cells. Because the treated cohort was small and included a single nonresponder, larger studies are needed to assess links between baseline CD8+ expansion and response. Tofacitinib significantly decreased scalp clonality and the number of expanded CD8+ clones among the top 100 scalp clones. Shared TCR sequences between patients were less evident than in mice, which may be partly attributable to HLA diversity in the patient population.

The treatment or condition tag for this specimen amounts to: oral pan-JAK inhibitor, 5-10 mg twice daily. Lesional scalp punch biopsies and peripheral blood were collected from alopecia areata patients. PBMCs were isolated by density centrifugation and stained for CD3, CD4 and CD8, and CD4+ and CD8+ T cells were sorted on a FACSAria. This TCR derives from a human donor with alopecia areata. The sequencing used CD4+ T cells sorted from blood, collected around week 54, from a patient treated with tofacitinib.

In nucleotides, the sequence is TGTGCCAGCAGTTCGCGGATTAGGGCTGAAGCTTTCTTT. It specifies CASSSRIRAEAFF. The chain couples TRBV6-5 to TRBJ1-1; no D gene call is confident. In the germline V gene, CDR1 corresponds to MNHEY and CDR2 to SVGAGI. Spanning cysteine to phenylalanine, the CDR3 consists of 13 amino acids. The retained sequence is limited to the CDR3, 39 bases, with the frame set at the first base. The V and J ends are trimmed by 4 bases and 6 bases, leaving 12 bases between them.